The 9 T cell receptor beta chains in this list originate from one sample, sequenced in a study of OX40 agonist ivuxolimab in advanced cancers. Clones were read by immunoSEQ multiplex PCR, and TCRdb kept only the in-frame ones, dropping some. The data contain fewer than 65,000 clones, just under 90% of them singletons. Sequencing used CD4+ or CD8+ T cells sorted from blood, obtained in a trial of the OX40 agonist ivuxolimab. These receptors all come from an adult with an advanced solid tumor such as melanoma, head and neck, liver or kidney cancer.

This chain connects TRBV7-3 to TRBJ1-1; no clear D. Trimming removed 5 bases at V and 0 bases at J, with 13 bases between. From germline, CDR1 is SGHTA and CDR2 FQGTGA. The CDR3 covers 15 residues. CDR3 nucleotides: TGTGCCAGCAGCAACCTACAGAGCATGAACACTGAAGCTTTCTTT. Encoded protein: CASSNLQSMNTEAFF.

The chain links TRBV5-1 to TRBJ1-4; D is perhaps TRBD1 (6 bases). Germline CDR1 is SGHRS and CDR2 is YFSETQ. CDR3 size: 14 residues. V was trimmed by 4 bases and J by 6 bases, leaving 13 bases between them. Written as DNA, the CDR3 is TGCGCCAGCAGCCACCGTTCAGGGGATGAAAAACTGTTTTTT. Translation gives CASSHRSGDEKLFF.

A note on this clone: The junction differs from germline at one of its ends, possibly a read error. The chain recombines TRBV7-2 with TRBJ2-1; 14 nucleotides agree with TRBD2. Per the germline V gene, CDR1 is SGHTA and CDR2 is FQGNSA. The CDR3 has 15 residues. The DNA for the CDR3 is TGTGCCAGCAGCCTCGCCGGGACTAGCGGGAGCCCCGGGATCTTC. Its translation: CASSLAGTSGSPGIF.

The rearrangement joins TRBV18 to TRBJ2-1, with 8 bases identical to TRBD2. Germline V gene sequence: CDR1 KGHSH, CDR2 LQKENI. The CDR3 length is 16 residues. V gave up 3 bases and J gave up 10 bases; unmatched junction bases: 14. CDR3: CASSPPGSGRIYEQFF. CDR3 DNA sequence: TGTGCCAGCTCACCCCCCGGGAGCGGGAGAATTTACGAGCAGTTCTTC.

V is TRBV28 and J is TRBJ1-2; D not certain. CDR1 and CDR2 from the germline V gene are MDHEN and SYDVKM. V was trimmed by 4 bases and J by 4 bases, leaving 16 bases between them. The CDR3 is 15 amino acids. The DNA for the CDR3 is TGTGCCAGCAGTTCCAGCTCGGAGGGTTCCTATGGCTACACCTTC. Translating it yields CASSSSSEGSYGYTF.

J is TRBJ2-2 and V is TRBV18, with 8 bases matching TRBD1. This CDR3 region has 16 residues. V was pared by 8 bases and J by 4 bases, with 12 bases of the junction left unmatched. The germline gives CDR1 KGHSH, CDR2 LQKENI. CDR3 sequence: CASHLADRAVTGELFF. CDR3 DNA sequence: TGTGCCAGCCACCTCGCGGACAGGGCGGTCACCGGGGAGCTGTTTTTT.

V is TRBV5-1 and J is TRBJ2-1; D is ambiguous. The CDR3 contains 13 residues. CDR1 is SGHRS and CDR2 is YFSETQ in the germline V gene. V lost 0 bases to trimming and J lost 10 bases, with 11 bases between them. CDR3 DNA sequence: TGCGCCAGCAGCTTGGGCTACCGATCAGAGCAGTTCTTC. Translation: CASSLGYRSEQFF.

V usage is TRBV27 and J usage is TRBJ2-5; 7 bases line up with TRBD2. V lost 2 bases and J lost 5; bases outside the gene matches: 5. CDR1 is MNHEY, CDR2 SMNVEV, per germline (reference sequence). The length of the CDR3 is 14 residues. CDR3 nucleotides: TGTGCCAGCAGTTTAGCGGGAGCGGCGGAGACCCAGTACTTC. Its protein product is CASSLAGAAETQYF.

This rearrangement joins TRBV7-6 to TRBJ1-3; 8 positions match TRBD1. V gave up 3 bases and J gave up 3 bases; unmatched junction bases: 1. Germline V gene data show CDR1 as SGHVS and CDR2 as FNYEAQ. This CDR3 has 14 residues. The CDR3 DNA follows: TGTGCCAGCAGCTTTGGGACAGGTGGAAACACCATATATTTT. Encoded protein: CASSFGTGGNTIYF.